This TCR beta chain derives from a study of cytotoxic CD8 clonotypes in ibrutinib-treated CLL. Study context: Researchers reported about a dozen relapsed/refractory and fewer than 16 treatment-naive patients, 17 to 18 of them IGHV unmutated. Study-level findings and limits: Clonality correlated strongly with circulating CD8+ T cells and exceeded age-matched healthy donors at baseline. Treatment left the uncommon public clonotypes either contracted or stable in frequency.

The CDR3 length is 15 residues. V was trimmed by 5 bases and J by 4 bases, leaving 18 bases between them. Germline CDR1 reads SGHTA; CDR2 reads FQGNSA. This clone was seen only a few times. Its specificity is not known. Clones were sequenced by immunoSEQ multiplex PCR, and TCRdb holds only the in-frame ones, with some missing. Of more than 150,000 clones listed, about 72% are singletons. J is TRBJ2-7 and V is TRBV7-2; D possibly corresponds to TRBD1 (6 bases). The TCR comes from a human donor with chronic lymphocytic leukemia. The sample consisted of PBMCs, taken after 24 months of ibrutinib treatment. CDR3 DNA: TGTGCCAGCAGCACGGACAGCTCGAGAGATTACGAGCAGTACTTC. Translation: CASSTDSSRDYEQYF.